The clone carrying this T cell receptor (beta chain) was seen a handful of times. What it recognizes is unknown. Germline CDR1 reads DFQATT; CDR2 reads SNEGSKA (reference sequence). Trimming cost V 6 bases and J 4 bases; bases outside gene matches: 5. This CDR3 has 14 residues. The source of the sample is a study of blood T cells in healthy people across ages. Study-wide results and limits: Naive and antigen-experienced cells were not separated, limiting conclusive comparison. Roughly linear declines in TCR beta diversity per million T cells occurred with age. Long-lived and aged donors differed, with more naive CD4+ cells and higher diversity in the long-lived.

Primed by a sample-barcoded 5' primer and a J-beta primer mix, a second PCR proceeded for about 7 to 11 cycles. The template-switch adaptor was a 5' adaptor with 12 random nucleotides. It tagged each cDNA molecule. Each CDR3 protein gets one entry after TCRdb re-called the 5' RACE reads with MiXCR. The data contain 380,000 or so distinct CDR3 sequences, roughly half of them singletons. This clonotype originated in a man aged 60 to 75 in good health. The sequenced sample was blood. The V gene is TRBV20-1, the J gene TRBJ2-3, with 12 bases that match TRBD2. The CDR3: CSALLAGGSDTQYF. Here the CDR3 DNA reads TGCAGTGCCCTTCTAGCGGGGGGGTCAGATACGCAGTATTTT.